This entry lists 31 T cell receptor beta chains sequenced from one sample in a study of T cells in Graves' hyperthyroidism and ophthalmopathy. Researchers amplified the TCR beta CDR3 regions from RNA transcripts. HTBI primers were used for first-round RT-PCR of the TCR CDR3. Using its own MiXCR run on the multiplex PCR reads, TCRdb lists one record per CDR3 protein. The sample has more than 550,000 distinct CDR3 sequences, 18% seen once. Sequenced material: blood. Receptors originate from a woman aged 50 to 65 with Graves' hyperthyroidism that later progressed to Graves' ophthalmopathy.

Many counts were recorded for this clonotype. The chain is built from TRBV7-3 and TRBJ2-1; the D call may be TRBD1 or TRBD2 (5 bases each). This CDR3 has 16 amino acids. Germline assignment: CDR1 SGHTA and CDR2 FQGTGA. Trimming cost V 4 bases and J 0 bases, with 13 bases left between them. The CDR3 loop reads CASSSTGAGSYNEQFF. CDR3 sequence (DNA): TGTGCCAGCAGCTCCACCGGGGCTGGCTCCTACAATGAGCAGTTCTTC.

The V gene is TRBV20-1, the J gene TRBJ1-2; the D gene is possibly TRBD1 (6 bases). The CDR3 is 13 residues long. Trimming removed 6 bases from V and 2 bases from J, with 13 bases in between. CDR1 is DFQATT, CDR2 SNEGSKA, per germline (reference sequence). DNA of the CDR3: TGCAGTGCCCGGGCCAGGGGAAACTATGGCTACACCTTC. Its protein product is CSARARGNYGYTF.

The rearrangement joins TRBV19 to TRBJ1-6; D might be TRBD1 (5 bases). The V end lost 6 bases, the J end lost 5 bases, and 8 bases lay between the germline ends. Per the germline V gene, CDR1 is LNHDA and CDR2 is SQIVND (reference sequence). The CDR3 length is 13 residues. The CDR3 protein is CASRPTDNSPLHF. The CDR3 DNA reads TGTGCCAGTAGGCCGACAGATAATTCACCCCTCCACTTT.

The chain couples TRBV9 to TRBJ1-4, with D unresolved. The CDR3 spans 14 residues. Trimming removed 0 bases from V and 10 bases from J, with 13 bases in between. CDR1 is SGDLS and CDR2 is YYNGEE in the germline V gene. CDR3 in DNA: TGTGCCAGCAGCGTAGGATTCAGTGGAGGAAAACTGTTTTTT. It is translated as CASSVGFSGGKLFF.

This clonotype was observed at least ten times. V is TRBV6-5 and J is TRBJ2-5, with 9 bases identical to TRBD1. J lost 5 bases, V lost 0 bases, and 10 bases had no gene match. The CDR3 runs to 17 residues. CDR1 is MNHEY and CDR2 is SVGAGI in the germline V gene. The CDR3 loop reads CASSYSTPGQGRETQYF. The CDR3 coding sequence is TGTGCCAGCAGTTACTCGACGCCGGGACAGGGTAGGGAGACCCAGTACTTC.

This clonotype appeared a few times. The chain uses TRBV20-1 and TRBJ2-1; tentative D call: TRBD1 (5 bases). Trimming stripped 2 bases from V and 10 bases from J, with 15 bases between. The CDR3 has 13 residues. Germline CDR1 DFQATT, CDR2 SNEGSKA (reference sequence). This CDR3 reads CSARSQGTAEQFF. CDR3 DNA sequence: TGCAGTGCTAGATCCCAGGGAACCGCCGAGCAGTTCTTC.

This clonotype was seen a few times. The CDR3 region is CASSRLAEGYEQYF. CDR3 DNA: TGTGCCAGCAGTCGACTAGCGGAGGGCTACGAGCAGTACTTC. The V gene is TRBV27, the J gene TRBJ2-7; 9 bases line up with TRBD2. This CDR3 has 14 residues. With 5 bases clipped from V and 3 bases from J, the junction kept 5 bases outside the gene matches. Germline V gene data show CDR1 as MNHEY and CDR2 as SMNVEV (reference sequence).

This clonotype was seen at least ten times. The CDR3 DNA sequence: TGTGCCAGCAGCCACCTCCGGAGGAATGAGCAGTTCTTC. Its translation: CASSHLRRNEQFF. The chain employs TRBV3-1 and TRBJ2-1, with D possibly being TRBD2 (5 bases). The germline V gene has CDR1 LGHDT and CDR2 YNNKEL (reference sequence). The CDR3 has 13 residues. V shed 3 bases and J shed 7 bases, with 10 bases lying between them.

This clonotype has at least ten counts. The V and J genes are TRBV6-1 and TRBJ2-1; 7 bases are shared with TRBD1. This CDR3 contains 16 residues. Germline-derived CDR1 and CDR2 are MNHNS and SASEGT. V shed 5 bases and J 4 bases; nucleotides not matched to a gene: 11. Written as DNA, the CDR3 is TGTGCCAGCAGTACACCCCTCGGGACAGATTACAATGAGCAGTTCTTC. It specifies CASSTPLGTDYNEQFF.

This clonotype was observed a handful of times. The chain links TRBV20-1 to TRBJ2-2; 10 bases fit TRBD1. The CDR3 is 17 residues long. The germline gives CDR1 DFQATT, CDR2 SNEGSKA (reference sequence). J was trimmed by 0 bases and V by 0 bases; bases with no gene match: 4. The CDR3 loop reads CSARDPTGGANTGELFF. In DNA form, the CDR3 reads TGCAGTGCTAGAGATCCGACAGGGGGCGCGAACACCGGGGAGCTGTTTTTT.

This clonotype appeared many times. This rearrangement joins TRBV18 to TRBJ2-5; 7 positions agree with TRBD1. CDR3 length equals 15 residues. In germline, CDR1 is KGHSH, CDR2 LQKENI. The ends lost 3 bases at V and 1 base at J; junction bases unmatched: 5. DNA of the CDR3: TGTGCCAGCTCACCTACAGGGGCCTTCCAAGAGACCCAGTACTTC. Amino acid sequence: CASSPTGAFQETQYF. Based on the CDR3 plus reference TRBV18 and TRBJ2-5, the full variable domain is NAGVMQNPRHLVRRRGQEARLRCSPMKGHSHVYWYRQLPEEGLKFMVYLQKENIIDESGMPKERFSAEFPKEGPSILRIQQVVRGDSAAYFCASSPTGAFQETQYFGPGTRLLVL.

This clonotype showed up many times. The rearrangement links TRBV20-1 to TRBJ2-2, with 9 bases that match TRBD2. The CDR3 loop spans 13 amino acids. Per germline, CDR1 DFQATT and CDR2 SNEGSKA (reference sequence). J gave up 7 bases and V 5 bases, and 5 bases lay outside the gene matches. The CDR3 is CSAERLADGELFF. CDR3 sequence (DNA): TGCAGTGCTGAACGACTAGCGGACGGGGAGCTGTTTTTT.

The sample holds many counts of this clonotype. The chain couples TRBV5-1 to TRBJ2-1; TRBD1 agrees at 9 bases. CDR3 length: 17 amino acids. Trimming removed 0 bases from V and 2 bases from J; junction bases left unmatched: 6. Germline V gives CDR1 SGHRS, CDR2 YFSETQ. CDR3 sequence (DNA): TGCGCCAGCAGCTTGGGGCTAACAGGGGGCCCCTACAATGAGCAGTTCTTC. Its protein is CASSLGLTGGPYNEQFF. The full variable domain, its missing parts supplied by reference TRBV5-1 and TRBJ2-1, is KAGVTQTPRYLIKTRGQQVTLSCSPISGHRSVSWYQQTPGQGLQFLFEYFSETQRNKGNFPGRFSGRQFSNSRSEMNVSTLELGDSALYLCASSLGLTGGPYNEQFFGPGTRLTVL.

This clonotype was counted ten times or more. As DNA, the CDR3 is TGTGCCAGCTCACAGGGGACAGGGGGGAGGAACACTGAAGCTTTCTTT. This translates into CASSQGTGGRNTEAFF. The chain has TRBV18 and TRBJ1-1; TRBD1 matches 11 bases. This CDR3 is built from 16 residues. Trimming cost V 4 bases and J 1 base; bases outside gene matches: 5. The germline V gene encodes CDR1 KGHSH and CDR2 LQKENI.

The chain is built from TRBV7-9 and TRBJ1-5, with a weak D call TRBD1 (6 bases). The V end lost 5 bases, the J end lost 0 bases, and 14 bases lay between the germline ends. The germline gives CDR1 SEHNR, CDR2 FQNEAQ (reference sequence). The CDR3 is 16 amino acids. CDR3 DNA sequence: TGTGCCAGCAGCCTCGGGACATACGATAGCAATCAGCCCCAGCATTTT. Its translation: CASSLGTYDSNQPQHF. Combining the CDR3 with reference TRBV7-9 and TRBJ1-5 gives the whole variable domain DTGVSQNPRHKITKRGQNVTFRCDPISEHNRLYWYRQTLGQGPEFLTYFQNEAQLEKSRLLSDRFSAERPKGSFSTLEIQRTEQGDSAMYLCASSLGTYDSNQPQHFGDGTRLSIL.

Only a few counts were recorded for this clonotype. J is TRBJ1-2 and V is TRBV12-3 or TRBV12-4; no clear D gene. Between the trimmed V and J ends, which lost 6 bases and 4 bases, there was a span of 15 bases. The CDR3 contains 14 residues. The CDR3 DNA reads TGTGCCAGCAGACCCCATGGTTCTGTCTATGGCTACACCTTC. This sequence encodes CASRPHGSVYGYTF.

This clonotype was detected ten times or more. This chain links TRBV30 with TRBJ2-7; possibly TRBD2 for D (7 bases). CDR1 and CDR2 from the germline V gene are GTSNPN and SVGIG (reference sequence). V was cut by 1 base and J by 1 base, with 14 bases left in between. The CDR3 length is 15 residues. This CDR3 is CAWSGAGATSYEQYF. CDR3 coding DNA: TGTGCCTGGAGTGGGGCGGGGGCGACATCCTACGAGCAGTACTTC.

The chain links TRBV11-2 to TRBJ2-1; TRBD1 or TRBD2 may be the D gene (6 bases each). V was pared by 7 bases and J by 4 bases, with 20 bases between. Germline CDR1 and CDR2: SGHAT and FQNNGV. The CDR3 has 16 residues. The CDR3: CASIYTGGPGYNEQFF. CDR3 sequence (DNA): TGTGCCAGCATCTATACTGGGGGGCCCGGGTACAATGAGCAGTTCTTC.

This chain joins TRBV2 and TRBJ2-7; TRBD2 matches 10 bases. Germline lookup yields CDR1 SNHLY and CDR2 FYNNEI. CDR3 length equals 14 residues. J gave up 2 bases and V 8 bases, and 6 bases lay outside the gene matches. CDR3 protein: CASGLAGEAYEQYF. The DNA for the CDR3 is TGTGCCAGCGGCCTAGCGGGGGAGGCCTACGAGCAGTACTTC.

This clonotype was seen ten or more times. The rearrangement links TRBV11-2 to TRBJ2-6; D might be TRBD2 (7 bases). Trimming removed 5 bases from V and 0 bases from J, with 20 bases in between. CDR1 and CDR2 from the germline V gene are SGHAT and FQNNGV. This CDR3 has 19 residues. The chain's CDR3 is CASSHPRGARNSGANVLTF. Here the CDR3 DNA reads TGTGCCAGCAGCCATCCCCGGGGGGCCCGTAACTCTGGGGCCAACGTCCTGACTTTC.

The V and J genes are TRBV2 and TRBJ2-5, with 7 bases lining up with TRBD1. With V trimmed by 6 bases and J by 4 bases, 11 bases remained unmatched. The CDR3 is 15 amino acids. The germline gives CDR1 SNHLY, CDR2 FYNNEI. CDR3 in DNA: TGTGCCAGCAGCGTCCTCAGGGGGTCGGGAGAGACCCAGTACTTC. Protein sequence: CASSVLRGSGETQYF.

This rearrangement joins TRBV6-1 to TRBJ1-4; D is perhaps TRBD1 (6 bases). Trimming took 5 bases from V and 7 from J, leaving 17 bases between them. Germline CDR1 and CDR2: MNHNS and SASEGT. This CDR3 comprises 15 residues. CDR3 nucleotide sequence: TGTGCCAGCAGTTACATGGGGGGGCGAGGTGAAAAACTGTTTTTT. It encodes CASSYMGGRGEKLFF.

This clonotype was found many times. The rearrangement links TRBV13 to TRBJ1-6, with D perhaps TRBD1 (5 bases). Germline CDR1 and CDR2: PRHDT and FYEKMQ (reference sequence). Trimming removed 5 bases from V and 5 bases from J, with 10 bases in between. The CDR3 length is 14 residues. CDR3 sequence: CASSGWGNNSPLHF. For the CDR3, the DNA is TGTGCCAGCAGCGGCTGGGGGAATAATTCACCCCTCCACTTT.

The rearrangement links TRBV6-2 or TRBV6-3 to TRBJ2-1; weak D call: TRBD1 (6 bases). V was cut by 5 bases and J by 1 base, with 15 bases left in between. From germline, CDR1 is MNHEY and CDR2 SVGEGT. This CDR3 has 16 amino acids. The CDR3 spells CASSTGWFGSYNEQFF. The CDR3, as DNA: TGTGCCAGCAGTACAGGGTGGTTCGGGTCCTACAATGAGCAGTTCTTC.

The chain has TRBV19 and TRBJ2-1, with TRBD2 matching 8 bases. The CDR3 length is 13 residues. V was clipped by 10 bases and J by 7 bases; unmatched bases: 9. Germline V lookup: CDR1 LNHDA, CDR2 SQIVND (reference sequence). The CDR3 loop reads CATGGGLENEQFF. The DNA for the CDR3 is TGTGCCACGGGCGGGGGGCTGGAGAATGAGCAGTTCTTC. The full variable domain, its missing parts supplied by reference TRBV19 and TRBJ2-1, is DGGITQSPKYLFRKEGQNVTLSCEQNLNHDAMYWYRQDPGQGLRLIYYSQIVNDFQKGDIAEGYSVSREKKESFPLTVTSAQKNPTAFYLCATGGGLENEQFFGPGTRLTVL.

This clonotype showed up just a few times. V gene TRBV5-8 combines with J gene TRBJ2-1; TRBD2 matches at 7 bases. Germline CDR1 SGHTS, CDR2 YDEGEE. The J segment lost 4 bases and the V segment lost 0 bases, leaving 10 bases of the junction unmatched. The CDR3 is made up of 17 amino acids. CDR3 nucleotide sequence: TGTGCCAGCAGCTTGGAAGCCAGCGGGGTTTGGTACAATGAGCAGTTCTTC. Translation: CASSLEASGVWYNEQFF.

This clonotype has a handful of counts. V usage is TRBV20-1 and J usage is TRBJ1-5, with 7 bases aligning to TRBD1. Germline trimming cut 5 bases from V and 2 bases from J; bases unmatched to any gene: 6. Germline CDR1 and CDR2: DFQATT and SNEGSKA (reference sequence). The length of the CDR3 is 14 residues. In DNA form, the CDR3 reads TGCAGTGCTGAGAGACAGGGCGGCAATCAGCCCCAGCATTTT. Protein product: CSAERQGGNQPQHF.

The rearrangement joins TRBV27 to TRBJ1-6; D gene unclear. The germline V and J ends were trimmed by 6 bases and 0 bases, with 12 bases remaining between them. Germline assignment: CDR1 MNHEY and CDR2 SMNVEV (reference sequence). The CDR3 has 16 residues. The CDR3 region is CASRRLLGSYNSPLHF. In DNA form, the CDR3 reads TGTGCCAGCAGACGCCTCCTAGGCTCCTATAATTCACCCCTCCACTTT.

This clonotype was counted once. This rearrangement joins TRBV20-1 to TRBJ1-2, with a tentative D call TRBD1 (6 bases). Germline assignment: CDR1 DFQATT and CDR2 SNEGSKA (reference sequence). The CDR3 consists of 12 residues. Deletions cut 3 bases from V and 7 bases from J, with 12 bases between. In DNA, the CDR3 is TGCAGTGCTAGGGGGGGCGGCTGTGGCTACACCTTC. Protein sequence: CSARGGGCGYTF.

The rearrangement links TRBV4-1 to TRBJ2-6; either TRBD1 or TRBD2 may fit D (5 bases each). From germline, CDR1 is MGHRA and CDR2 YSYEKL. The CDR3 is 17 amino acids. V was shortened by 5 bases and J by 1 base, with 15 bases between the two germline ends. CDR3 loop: CASSTLGESSGANVLTF. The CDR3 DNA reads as TGCGCCAGCAGCACCTTGGGGGAATCATCTGGGGCCAACGTCCTGACTTTC.

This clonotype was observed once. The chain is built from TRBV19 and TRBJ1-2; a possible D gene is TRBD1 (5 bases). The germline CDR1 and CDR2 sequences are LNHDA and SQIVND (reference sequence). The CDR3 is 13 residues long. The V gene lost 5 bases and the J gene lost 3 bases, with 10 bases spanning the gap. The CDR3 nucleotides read TGTGCCAGTAGTGTGACAGAGTACTATGGCTACACCTTC. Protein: CASSVTEYYGYTF. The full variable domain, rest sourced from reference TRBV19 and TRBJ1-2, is DGGITQSPKYLFRKEGQNVTLSCEQNLNHDAMYWYRQDPGQGLRLIYYSQIVNDFQKGDIAEGYSVSREKKESFPLTVTSAQKNPTAFYLCASSVTEYYGYTFGSGTRLTVV.